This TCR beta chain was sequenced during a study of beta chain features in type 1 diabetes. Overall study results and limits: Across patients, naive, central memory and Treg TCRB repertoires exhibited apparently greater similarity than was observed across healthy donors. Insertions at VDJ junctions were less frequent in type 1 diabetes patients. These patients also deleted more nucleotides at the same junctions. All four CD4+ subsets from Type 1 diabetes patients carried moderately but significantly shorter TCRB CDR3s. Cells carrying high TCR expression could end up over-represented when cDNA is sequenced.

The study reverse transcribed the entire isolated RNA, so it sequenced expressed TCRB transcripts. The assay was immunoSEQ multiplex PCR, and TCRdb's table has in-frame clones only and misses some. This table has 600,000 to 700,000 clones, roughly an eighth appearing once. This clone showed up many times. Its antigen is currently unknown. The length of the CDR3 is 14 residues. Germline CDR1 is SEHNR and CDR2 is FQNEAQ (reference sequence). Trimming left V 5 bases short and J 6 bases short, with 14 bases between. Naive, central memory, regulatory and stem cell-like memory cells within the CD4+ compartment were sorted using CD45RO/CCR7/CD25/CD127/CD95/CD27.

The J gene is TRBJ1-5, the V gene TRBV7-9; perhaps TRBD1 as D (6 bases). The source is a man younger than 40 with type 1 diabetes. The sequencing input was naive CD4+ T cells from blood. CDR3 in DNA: TGTGCCAGCAGCCCCGAGGGGGGATCTCAGCCCCAGCATTTT. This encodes CASSPEGGSQPQHF.